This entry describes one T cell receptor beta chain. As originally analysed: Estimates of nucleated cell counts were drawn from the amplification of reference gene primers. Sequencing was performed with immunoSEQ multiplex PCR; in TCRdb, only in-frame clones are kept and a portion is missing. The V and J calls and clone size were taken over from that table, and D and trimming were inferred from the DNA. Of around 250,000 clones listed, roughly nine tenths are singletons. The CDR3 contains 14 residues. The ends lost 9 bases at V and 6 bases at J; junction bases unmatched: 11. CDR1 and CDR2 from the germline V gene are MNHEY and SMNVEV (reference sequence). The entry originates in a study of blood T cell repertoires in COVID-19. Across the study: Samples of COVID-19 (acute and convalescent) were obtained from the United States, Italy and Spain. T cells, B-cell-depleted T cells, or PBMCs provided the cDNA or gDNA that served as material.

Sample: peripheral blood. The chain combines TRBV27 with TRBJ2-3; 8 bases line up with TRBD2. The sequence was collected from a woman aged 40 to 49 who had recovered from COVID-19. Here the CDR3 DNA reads TGTGCCAGTCAGCGGGAGATGGGTAGGGATACGCAGTATTTT. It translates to CASQREMGRDTQYF.